The 20 T cell receptor beta chains listed next were all sequenced from one sample in a study of blood T cell repertoires in COVID-19. The assay was immunoSEQ multiplex PCR, and TCRdb's table has in-frame clones only and misses some. There are about 320,000 clones in the sample; about 83% occur only once, and approximately 1.2% lies in the top ten. The sequencing input was peripheral blood. These receptors were collected from a woman between 50 and 59 years old with acute or convalescent COVID-19.

There are a few counts of this clone. This chain joins TRBV30 and TRBJ1-5; the D gene is possibly TRBD1 (6 bases). V gave up 3 bases and J gave up 5 bases, with 11 bases separating them. The CDR3 is 13 residues long. In germline, CDR1 is GTSNPN, CDR2 SVGIG (reference sequence). CDR3 coding DNA: TGTGCCTGGAGCCGACAGGATTATCAGCCCCAGCATTTT. Its translation is CAWSRQDYQPQHF.

This sequence joins TRBV4-2 and TRBJ1-1; D possibly corresponds to TRBD1 (6 bases). The CDR3 totals 17 residues. In germline, CDR1 is LGHNA, CDR2 YNFKEQ. V was clipped by 2 bases and J by 6 bases, with 22 bases between them. The chain's CDR3 is CASSQQQPPRGRPEAFF. The DNA for the CDR3 is TGTGCCAGCAGCCAACAACAACCCCCCAGGGGTAGACCTGAAGCTTTCTTT.

The V gene is TRBV10-3, the J gene TRBJ1-5; D is unclear. Trimming left V 6 bases short and J 3 bases short, with 15 bases between. The length of the CDR3 is 15 residues. Germline V gene lookup returns CDR1 ENHRY and CDR2 SYGVKD. CDR3 in amino acids: CAISAGRRDNQPQHF. In nucleotides, the CDR3 is TGTGCCATCAGCGCGGGGAGGAGGGACAATCAGCCCCAGCATTTT.

This sequence joins TRBV5-6 and TRBJ1-5; the D gene is possibly TRBD1 (6 bases). V was trimmed by 0 bases and J by 7 bases, leaving 11 bases between them. This CDR3 region has 14 residues. The germline V gene encodes CDR1 SGHDT and CDR2 YYEEEE. The CDR3 region has the DNA TGTGCCAGCAGCTTGGGTCACAGGGAACAGCCCCAGCATTTT. Translating gives CASSLGHREQPQHF. The full variable domain, rest sourced from reference TRBV5-6 and TRBJ1-5, is DAGVTQSPTHLIKTRGQQVTLRCSPKSGHDTVSWYQQALGQGPQFIFQYYEEEERQRGNFPDRFSGHQFPNYSSELNVNALLLGDSALYLCASSLGHREQPQHFGDGTRLSIL.

The genes are TRBV12-3 or TRBV12-4 and TRBJ1-5; D unclear. The CDR3 is 12 residues long. V was shortened by 3 bases and J by 7 bases, with 7 bases between the two germline ends. The CDR3 nucleotides read TGTGCCAGCAGTTTTAATTCCCAGCCCCAGCATTTT. This sequence encodes CASSFNSQPQHF.

The chain joins TRBV5-1 to TRBJ1-4, with D perhaps TRBD1 (5 bases). Germline V lookup: CDR1 SGHRS, CDR2 YFSETQ. The CDR3 contains 15 residues. V shed 4 bases and J shed 6 bases, with 16 bases lying between them. The CDR3 reads CASSGGGFGDEKLFF. Here the CDR3 DNA reads TGCGCCAGCAGCGGGGGAGGTTTTGGAGATGAAAAACTGTTTTTT.

This clone was detected a few times. The chain employs TRBV5-1 and TRBJ2-5; 8 bases line up with TRBD1. With V trimmed by 4 bases and J by 4 bases, 9 bases remained unmatched. Germline V lookup: CDR1 SGHRS, CDR2 YFSETQ. The CDR3 is 15 amino acids. The CDR3 bases are TGCGCCAGCAGCGCTGGACAGGGATGGGCAGAGACCCAGTACTTC. This translates into CASSAGQGWAETQYF.

The chain is built from TRBV19 and TRBJ2-1; possibly TRBD1 for D (5 bases). In germline, CDR1 is LNHDA, CDR2 SQIVND (reference sequence). This CDR3 has 11 residues. Between the trimmed V and J ends, which lost 8 bases and 4 bases, there was a span of 6 bases. The CDR3 nucleotides read TGTGCCAGTGGGGCTTACAATGAGCAGTTCTTC. Residues: CASGAYNEQFF.

The rearrangement joins TRBV4-2 to TRBJ2-2; weak D call: TRBD1 (6 bases). Deletions cut 4 bases from V and 4 bases from J, with 10 bases between. Germline V gives CDR1 LGHNA, CDR2 YNFKEQ. This CDR3 has 14 amino acids. The CDR3 loop is CASSRAGVTGELFF. CDR3 DNA sequence: TGTGCCAGCAGCCGTGCAGGGGTCACCGGGGAGCTGTTTTTT.

J is TRBJ1-2 and V is TRBV28; possibly TRBD1 for D (6 bases). Germline V CDR1 and CDR2: MDHEN, SYDVKM. The V gene lost 6 bases and the J gene lost 0 bases, with 11 bases spanning the gap. The CDR3 has 14 amino acids. The CDR3 is CASRPQGPNYGYTF. The CDR3 nucleotides are TGTGCCAGCAGACCCCAGGGGCCTAACTATGGCTACACCTTC.

The chain couples TRBV5-1 to TRBJ2-7, with a weak D call TRBD1 (5 bases). CDR3 length equals 15 residues. The germline V gene encodes CDR1 SGHRS and CDR2 YFSETQ. V lost 0 bases to trimming and J lost 6 bases, with 16 bases between them. CDR3 sequence: CASSLAERIGAEQYF. CDR3 in DNA: TGCGCCAGCAGCTTGGCGGAGAGGATAGGGGCCGAGCAGTACTTC. Full variable domain (rest looked up from reference TRBV5-1 and TRBJ2-7): KAGVTQTPRYLIKTRGQQVTLSCSPISGHRSVSWYQQTPGQGLQFLFEYFSETQRNKGNFPGRFSGRQFSNSRSEMNVSTLELGDSALYLCASSLAERIGAEQYFGPGTRLTVT.

The rearrangement joins TRBV5-1 to TRBJ1-1; TRBD1 might be the D (5 bases). V lost 4 bases to trimming and J lost 3 bases, with 13 bases between them. The CDR3 loop spans 14 amino acids. The germline V gene has CDR1 SGHRS and CDR2 YFSETQ. CDR3 amino acids: CASSPTEGHTEAFF. CDR3 coding DNA: TGCGCCAGCAGCCCGACGGAGGGGCACACTGAAGCTTTCTTT.

This sequence joins TRBV20-1 and TRBJ2-5; 10 positions match TRBD1. V shed 3 bases, J shed 5 bases, and the junction held 9 bases outside the gene matches. CDR1 and CDR2 (germline): DFQATT, SNEGSKA (reference sequence). The CDR3 is made up of 15 amino acids. This CDR3 is CSASIWDRGLETQYF. The DNA for the CDR3 is TGCAGTGCTAGTATTTGGGACAGGGGATTGGAGACCCAGTACTTC.

The chain recombines TRBV28 with TRBJ1-5; 7 nucleotides line up with TRBD1. Per the germline V gene, CDR1 is MDHEN and CDR2 is SYDVKM. The V gene end was trimmed by 2 bases and the J gene end by 10 bases; junction bases not matched to a gene: 8. There are 14 residues in the CDR3. CDR3 region: CASSLGDSPFPQHF. The CDR3 DNA sequence: TGTGCCAGCAGTTTAGGGGACAGTCCCTTCCCCCAGCATTTT.

This rearrangement joins TRBV25-1 to TRBJ1-1; D not certain. Germline V gene lookup returns CDR1 MGHDK and CDR2 SYGVNS. CDR3 length: 11 amino acids. Trimming took off 4 bases at V and 10 bases at J, with 10 bases between the two ends. The CDR3 loop is CASSVGAGAFF. The CDR3 DNA sequence: TGTGCCAGCAGTGTCGGAGCGGGAGCTTTCTTT. The variable domain in full, completed from reference TRBV25-1 and TRBJ1-1, reads EADIYQTPRYLVIGTGKKITLECSQTMGHDKMYWYQQDPGMELHLIHYSYGVNSTEKGDLSSESTVSRIRTEHFPLTLESARPSHTSQYLCASSVGAGAFFGQGTRLTVV.

This chain links TRBV5-1 with TRBJ2-5; TRBD2 matches at 7 bases. This CDR3 contains 16 residues. Trimming took 0 bases from V and 1 from J; bases not matched to a gene: 6. Germline CDR1 SGHRS, CDR2 YFSETQ. CDR3 residues: CASSLGGGGSQETQYF. The CDR3 DNA sequence: TGCGCCAGCAGCTTGGGGGGCGGGGGTTCCCAAGAGACCCAGTACTTC.

This chain uses TRBV19 with TRBJ1-1; no firm D call. Germline CDR1 and CDR2: LNHDA and SQIVND (reference sequence). This CDR3 region has 12 residues. V was pared by 7 bases and J by 4 bases, with 10 bases between. CDR3 coding DNA: TGTGCCAGTAAGGATACGGGCACTGAAGCTTTCTTT. Encoded protein: CASKDTGTEAFF.

The chain carries TRBV3-1 (or the pseudogene TRBV3-2) and TRBJ2-3, with 10 nucleotides matching TRBD1. J lost 4 bases, V lost 4 bases, and 8 bases had no gene match. This CDR3 is 16 amino acids long. Germline CDR1 LGHDT, CDR2 YNNKEL (reference sequence). The CDR3 DNA sequence: TGTGCCAGCAGCCTTGAAGGGACAGGGGTTCCAGATACGCAGTATTTT. This sequence encodes CASSLEGTGVPDTQYF.

V gene TRBV3-1 (or the pseudogene TRBV3-2) combines with J gene TRBJ2-2; no clear D. Trimming stripped 5 bases from V and 7 bases from J, with 11 bases between. Germline V lookup: CDR1 LGHDT, CDR2 YNNKEL (reference sequence). The CDR3 loop spans 13 amino acids. CDR3 nucleotide sequence: TGTGCCAGCAGCAGAGAGGTGGTCGGGGAGCTGTTTTTT. The encoded protein is CASSREVVGELFF.

This chain joins TRBV10-3 and TRBJ2-3, with D possibly matching TRBD2 (5 bases). CDR1 and CDR2 (germline): ENHRY, SYGVKD. The V gene lost 7 bases and the J gene lost 2 bases, with 7 bases spanning the gap. This CDR3 comprises 12 residues. CDR3 coding DNA: TGTGCCATCATCGGGGACACAGATACGCAGTATTTT. This gives the protein CAIIGDTDTQYF.